In this sample, the clone carrying this T cell receptor beta chain turned up a few times. The antigen is not known. RNA transcripts yielded amplified TCR beta CDR3 regions. HTBI primers were the set used in a first-round RT-PCR of the TCR CDR3. One entry per CDR3 protein, called by TCRdb with MiXCR from the multiplex PCR reads. The sample consists of hundreds of thousands of distinct CDR3 sequences, around a quarter of them appearing once. The source of the sample is a study of T cells in Graves' hyperthyroidism and ophthalmopathy. V lost 2 bases, J lost 7 bases, and 8 bases lay in between. CDR3 length equals 12 residues. Study-level results: Blood held most thyroid clonotypes expanded above 0.001 frequency. Model predictions of ophthalmopathy came a median around 6.5 months before onset.

Thyroid ultrasound, orbital computed tomography, clinical symptoms, and serum thyroxine and TRAb underpinned diagnoses. The TCR comes from a woman in her 30s with Graves' ophthalmopathy. The gene calls are TRBV12-3 or TRBV12-4 and TRBJ1-2; D not resolved. Sequenced: blood. The CDR3 protein is CASSLRLSGYTF. CDR3 bases: TGTGCCAGCAGTTTAAGACTCTCTGGCTACACCTTC.